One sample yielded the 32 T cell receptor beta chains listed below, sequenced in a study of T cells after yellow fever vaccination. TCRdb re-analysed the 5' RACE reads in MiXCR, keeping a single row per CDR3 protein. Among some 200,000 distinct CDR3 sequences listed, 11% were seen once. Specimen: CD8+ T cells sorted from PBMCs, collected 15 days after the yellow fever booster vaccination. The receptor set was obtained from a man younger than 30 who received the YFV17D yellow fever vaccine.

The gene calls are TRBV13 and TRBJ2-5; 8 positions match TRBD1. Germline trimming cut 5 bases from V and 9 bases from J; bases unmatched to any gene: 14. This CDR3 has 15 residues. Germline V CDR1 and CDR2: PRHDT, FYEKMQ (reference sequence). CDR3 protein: CASSPGTGAQRAQYF. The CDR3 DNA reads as TGTGCCAGCAGCCCCGGGACAGGAGCCCAGAGGGCCCAGTACTTC. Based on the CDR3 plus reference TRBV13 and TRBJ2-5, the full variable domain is AAGVIQSPRHLIKEKRETATLKCYPIPRHDTVYWYQQGPGQDPQFLISFYEKMQSDKGSIPDRFSAQQFSDYHSELNMSSLELGDSALYFCASSPGTGAQRAQYFGPGTRLLVL.

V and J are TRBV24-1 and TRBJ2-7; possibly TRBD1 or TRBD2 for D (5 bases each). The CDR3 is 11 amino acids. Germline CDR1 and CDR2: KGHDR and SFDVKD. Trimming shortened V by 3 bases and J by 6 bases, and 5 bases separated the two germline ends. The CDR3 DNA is TGTGCCACCAGTGATGGGACCGAGCAGTACTTC. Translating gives CATSDGTEQYF.

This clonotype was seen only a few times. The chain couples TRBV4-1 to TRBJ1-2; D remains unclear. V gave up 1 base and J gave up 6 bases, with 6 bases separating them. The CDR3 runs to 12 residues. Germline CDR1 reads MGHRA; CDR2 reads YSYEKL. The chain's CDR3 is CASSQGNNGYTF. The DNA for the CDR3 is TGCGCCAGCAGCCAAGGAAATAATGGCTACACCTTC.

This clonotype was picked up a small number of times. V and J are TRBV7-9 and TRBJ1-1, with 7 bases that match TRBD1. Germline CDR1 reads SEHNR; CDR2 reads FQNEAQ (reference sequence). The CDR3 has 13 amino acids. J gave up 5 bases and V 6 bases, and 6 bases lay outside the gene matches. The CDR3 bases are TGTGCCAGCAGTAAAGAGGGGGCAACTGAAGCTTTCTTT. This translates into CASSKEGATEAFF.

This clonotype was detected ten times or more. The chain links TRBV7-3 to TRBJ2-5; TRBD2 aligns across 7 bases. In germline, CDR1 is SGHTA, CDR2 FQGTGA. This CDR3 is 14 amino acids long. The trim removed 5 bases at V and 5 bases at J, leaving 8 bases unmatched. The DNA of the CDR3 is TGTGCCAGCAGCGCCAGGGCGGGGGATGAGACCCAGTACTTC. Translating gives CASSARAGDETQYF.

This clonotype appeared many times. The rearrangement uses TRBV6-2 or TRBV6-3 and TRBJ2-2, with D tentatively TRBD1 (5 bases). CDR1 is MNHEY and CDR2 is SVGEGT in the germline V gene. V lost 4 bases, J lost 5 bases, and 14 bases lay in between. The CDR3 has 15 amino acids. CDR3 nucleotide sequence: TGTGCCAGCAGTTTCGACAGAGGAATTACCGGGGAGCTGTTTTTT. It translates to CASSFDRGITGELFF.

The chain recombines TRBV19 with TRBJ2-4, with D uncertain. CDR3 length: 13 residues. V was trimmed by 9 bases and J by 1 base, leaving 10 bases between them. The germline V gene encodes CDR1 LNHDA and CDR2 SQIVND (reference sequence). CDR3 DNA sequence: TGTGCCAGCGGCGTAGGGGCCAAAAACATTCAGTACTTC. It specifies CASGVGAKNIQYF.

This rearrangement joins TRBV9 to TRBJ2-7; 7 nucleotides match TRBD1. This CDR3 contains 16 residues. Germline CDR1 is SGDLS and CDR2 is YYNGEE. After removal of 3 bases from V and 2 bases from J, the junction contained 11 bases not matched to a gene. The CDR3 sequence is CASSAQPGQSTYEQYF. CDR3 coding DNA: TGTGCCAGCAGCGCCCAACCGGGACAGTCCACCTACGAGCAGTACTTC.

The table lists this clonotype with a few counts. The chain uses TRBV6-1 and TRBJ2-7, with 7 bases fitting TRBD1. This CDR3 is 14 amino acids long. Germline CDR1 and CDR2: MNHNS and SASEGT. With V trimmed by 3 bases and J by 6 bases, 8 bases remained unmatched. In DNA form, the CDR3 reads TGTGCCAGCAGTGAGAGACAGGGTTACGGCGAGCAGTACTTC. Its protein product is CASSERQGYGEQYF.

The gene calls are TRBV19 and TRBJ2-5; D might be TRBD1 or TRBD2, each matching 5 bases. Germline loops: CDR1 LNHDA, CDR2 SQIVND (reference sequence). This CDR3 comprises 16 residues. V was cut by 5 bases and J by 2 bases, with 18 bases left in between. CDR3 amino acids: CASSPTRGASQETQYF. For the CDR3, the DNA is TGTGCCAGTAGTCCGACGAGGGGAGCCTCGCAAGAGACCCAGTACTTC.

The CDR3 DNA reads TGTGCCAGCAGTTTGATGGCGGGGCTTCACGGGGAGCTGTTTTTT. Protein sequence: CASSLMAGLHGELFF. The J gene is TRBJ2-2, the V gene TRBV28; TRBD2 might be the D (6 bases). The V gene's germline CDR1 is MDHEN and CDR2 SYDVKM. This CDR3 contains 15 residues. V gave up 3 bases and J gave up 7 bases, with 15 bases separating them.

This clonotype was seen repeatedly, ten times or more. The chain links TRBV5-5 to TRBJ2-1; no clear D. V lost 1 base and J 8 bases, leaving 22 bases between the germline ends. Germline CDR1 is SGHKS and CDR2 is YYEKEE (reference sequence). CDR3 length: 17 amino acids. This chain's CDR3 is CASSLFGLNSEGDEQFF. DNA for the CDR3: TGTGCCAGCAGCTTGTTCGGGCTTAATTCCGAAGGCGATGAGCAGTTCTTC.

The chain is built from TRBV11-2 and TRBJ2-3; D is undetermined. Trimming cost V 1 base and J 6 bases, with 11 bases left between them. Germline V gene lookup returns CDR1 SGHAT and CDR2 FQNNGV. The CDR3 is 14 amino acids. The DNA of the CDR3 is TGTGCCAGCAGCTTAGGGTCTGCGGCTGATACGCAGTATTTT. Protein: CASSLGSAADTQYF.

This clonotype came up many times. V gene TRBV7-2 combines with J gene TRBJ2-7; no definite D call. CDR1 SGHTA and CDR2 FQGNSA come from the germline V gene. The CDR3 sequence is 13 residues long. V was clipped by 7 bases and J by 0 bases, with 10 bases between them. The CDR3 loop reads CASTSHPSYEQYF. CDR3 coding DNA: TGTGCCAGCACCTCCCATCCCTCCTACGAGCAGTACTTC.

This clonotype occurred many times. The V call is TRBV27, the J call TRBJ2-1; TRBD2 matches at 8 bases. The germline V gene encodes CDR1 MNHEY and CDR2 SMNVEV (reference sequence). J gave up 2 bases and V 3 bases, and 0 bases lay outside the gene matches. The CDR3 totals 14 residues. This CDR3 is CASSLRGAYNEQFF. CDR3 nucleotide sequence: TGTGCCAGCAGTTTGCGGGGGGCCTACAATGAGCAGTTCTTC.

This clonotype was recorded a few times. Here the CDR3 reads CASSLSGASGGENTQYF. For the CDR3, the DNA is TGTGCCAGCAGCCTCTCTGGGGCTAGCGGGGGGGAGAATACGCAGTATTTT. This rearrangement joins TRBV9 to TRBJ2-3; 12 bases are a match to TRBD2. This CDR3 region has 17 residues. Germline lookup yields CDR1 SGDLS and CDR2 YYNGEE. J was trimmed by 7 bases and V by 4 bases; bases with no gene match: 13.

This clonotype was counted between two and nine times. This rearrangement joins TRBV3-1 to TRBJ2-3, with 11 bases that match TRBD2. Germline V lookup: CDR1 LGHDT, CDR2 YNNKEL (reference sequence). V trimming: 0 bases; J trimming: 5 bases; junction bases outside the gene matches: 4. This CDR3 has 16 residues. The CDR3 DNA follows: TGTGCCAGCAGCCAAGATTTCACTAGCGGGAGAGATACGCAGTATTTT. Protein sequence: CASSQDFTSGRDTQYF.

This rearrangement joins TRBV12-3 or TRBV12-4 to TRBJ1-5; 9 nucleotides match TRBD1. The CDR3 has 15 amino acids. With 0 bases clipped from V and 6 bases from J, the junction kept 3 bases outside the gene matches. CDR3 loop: CASSLAGQGFQPQHF. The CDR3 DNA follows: TGTGCCAGCAGTTTAGCGGGACAGGGTTTTCAGCCCCAGCATTTT.

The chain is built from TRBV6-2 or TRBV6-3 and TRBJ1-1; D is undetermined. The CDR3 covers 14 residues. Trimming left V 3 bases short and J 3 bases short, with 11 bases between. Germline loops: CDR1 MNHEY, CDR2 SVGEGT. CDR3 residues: CASSYGRPYTEAFF. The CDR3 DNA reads TGTGCCAGCAGTTATGGCCGTCCTTACACTGAAGCTTTCTTT.

DNA for the CDR3: TGTGCCAGCAGCTCCCAGTGGGTGGGGCGGGGCAACAATGAGCAGTTCTTC. Translated: CASSSQWVGRGNNEQFF. J is TRBJ2-1 and V is TRBV7-9, with D perhaps matching TRBD2 (6 bases). This CDR3 region has 17 residues. The V end was cut by 4 bases, the J end by 5 bases, with 21 bases between. Germline V CDR1 and CDR2: SEHNR, FQNEAQ (reference sequence).

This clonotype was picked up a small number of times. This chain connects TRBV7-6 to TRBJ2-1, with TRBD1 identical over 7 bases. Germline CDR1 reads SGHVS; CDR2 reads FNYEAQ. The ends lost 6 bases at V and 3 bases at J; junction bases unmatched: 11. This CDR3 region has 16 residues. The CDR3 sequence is CASRPTAGGHYNEQFF. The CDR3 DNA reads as TGTGCCAGCAGGCCTACTGCAGGGGGTCACTACAATGAGCAGTTCTTC.

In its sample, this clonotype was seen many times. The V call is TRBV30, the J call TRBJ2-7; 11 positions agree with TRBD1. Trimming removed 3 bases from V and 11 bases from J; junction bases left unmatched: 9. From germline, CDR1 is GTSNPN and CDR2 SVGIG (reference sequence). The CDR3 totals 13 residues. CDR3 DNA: TGTGCCTGGAGAGGACAGGGGGCAGTAGAAGAGTACTTC. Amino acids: CAWRGQGAVEEYF.

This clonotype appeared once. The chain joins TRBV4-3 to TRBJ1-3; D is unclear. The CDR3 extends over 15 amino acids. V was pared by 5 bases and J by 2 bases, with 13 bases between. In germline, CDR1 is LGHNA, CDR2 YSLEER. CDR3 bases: TGCGCCAGCAGCGGAAGTTGGCGTGCTGGAAACACCATATATTTT. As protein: CASSGSWRAGNTIYF.

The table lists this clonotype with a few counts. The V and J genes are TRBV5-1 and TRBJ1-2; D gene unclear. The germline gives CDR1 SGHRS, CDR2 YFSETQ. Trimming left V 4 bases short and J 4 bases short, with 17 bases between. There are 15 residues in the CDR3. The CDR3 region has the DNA TGCGCCAGCAGCCCCGACCTAAATCGTGGCTATGGCTACACCTTC. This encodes CASSPDLNRGYGYTF.

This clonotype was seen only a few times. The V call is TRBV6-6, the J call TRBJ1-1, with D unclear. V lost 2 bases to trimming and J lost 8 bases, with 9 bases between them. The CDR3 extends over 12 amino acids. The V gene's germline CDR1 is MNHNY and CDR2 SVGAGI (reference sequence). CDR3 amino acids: CASSYEWLEAFF. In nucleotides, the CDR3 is TGTGCCAGCAGTTACGAGTGGTTAGAAGCTTTCTTT.

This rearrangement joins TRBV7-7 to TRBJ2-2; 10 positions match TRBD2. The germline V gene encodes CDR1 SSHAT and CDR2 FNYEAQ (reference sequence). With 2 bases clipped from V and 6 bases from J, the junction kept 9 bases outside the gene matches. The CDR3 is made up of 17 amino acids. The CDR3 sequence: CASSLLVSGGAPGELFF. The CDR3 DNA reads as TGTGCCAGCAGCTTATTAGTCAGCGGGGGGGCGCCCGGGGAGCTGTTTTTT.

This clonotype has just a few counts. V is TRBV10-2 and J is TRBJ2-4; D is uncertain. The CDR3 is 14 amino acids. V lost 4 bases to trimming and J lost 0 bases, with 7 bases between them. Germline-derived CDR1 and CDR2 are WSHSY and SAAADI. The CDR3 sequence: CASSGTIAKNIQYF. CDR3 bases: TGCGCCAGCAGTGGCACAATAGCCAAAAACATTCAGTACTTC.

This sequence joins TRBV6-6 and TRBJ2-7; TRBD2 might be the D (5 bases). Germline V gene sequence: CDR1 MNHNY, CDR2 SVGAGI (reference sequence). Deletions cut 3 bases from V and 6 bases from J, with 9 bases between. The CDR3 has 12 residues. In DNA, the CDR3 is TGTGCCAGCAGTTATTTAGGAGGCGAGCAGTACGTC. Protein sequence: CASSYLGGEQYV.

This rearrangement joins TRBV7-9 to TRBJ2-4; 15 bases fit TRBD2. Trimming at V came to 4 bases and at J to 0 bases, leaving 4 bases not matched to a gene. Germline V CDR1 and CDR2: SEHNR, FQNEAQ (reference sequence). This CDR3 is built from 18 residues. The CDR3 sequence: CASSSGTSGGRAKNIQYF. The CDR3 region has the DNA TGTGCCAGCAGCTCGGGGACTAGCGGGGGGAGAGCCAAAAACATTCAGTACTTC.

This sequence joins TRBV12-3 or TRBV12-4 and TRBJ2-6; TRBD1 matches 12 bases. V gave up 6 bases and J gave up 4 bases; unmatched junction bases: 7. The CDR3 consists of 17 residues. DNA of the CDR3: TGTGCCAGCAGCCCGGGACAGGGGGCGAGAGGGGCCAACGTCCTGACTTTC. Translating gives CASSPGQGARGANVLTF.

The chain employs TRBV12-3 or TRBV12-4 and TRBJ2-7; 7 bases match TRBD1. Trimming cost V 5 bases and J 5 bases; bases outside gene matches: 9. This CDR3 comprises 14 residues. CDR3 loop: CASSPGTEWNEQYF. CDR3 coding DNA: TGTGCCAGCAGTCCCGGGACAGAATGGAACGAGCAGTACTTC.

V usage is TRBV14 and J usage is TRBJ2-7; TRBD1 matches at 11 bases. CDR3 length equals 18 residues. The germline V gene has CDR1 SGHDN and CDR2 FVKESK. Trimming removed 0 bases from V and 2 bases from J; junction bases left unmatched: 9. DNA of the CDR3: TGTGCCAGCAGCCAAGATGGACAGGGGGCGGGTTGGGCCTACGAGCAGTACGTC. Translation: CASSQDGQGAGWAYEQYV.